The 22 T cell receptor beta chains presented below share a single source sample, sequenced in a study of cytomegalovirus exposure and HLA in healthy donors. PCR used 60 Vbeta primers and 13 Jbeta primers. Clones were read by immunoSEQ multiplex PCR, and TCRdb kept only the in-frame ones, dropping some. The table lists some 77,000 clones, 65% to 85% of them singletons. Sequencing was done on a sample of PBMCs. The receptors stem from a woman between 40 and 55 years old in good health and CMV-seropositive.

This clone has more than one count but fewer than ten. The genes are TRBV29-1 and TRBJ2-1, with TRBD1 matching 11 bases. Trimming took 6 bases from V and 6 from J; bases not matched to a gene: 10. The CDR3 covers 15 residues. The germline V gene encodes CDR1 SQVTM and CDR2 ANQGSEA. The CDR3 nucleotides are TGCAGCGTGGCTGGGACAGGGGGACTCCCCAATGAGCAGTTCTTC. Its translation is CSVAGTGGLPNEQFF.

In this sample, this clone turned up once. The chain carries TRBV14 and TRBJ2-7; tentative D call: TRBD2 (5 bases). Germline CDR1 is SGHDN and CDR2 is FVKESK. The CDR3 spans 14 residues. V lost 3 bases and J lost 3, with 12 bases in between. CDR3 sequence (DNA): TGTGCCAGCAGCCACTTCGAAGAGGGCTACGAGCAGTACTTC. As protein: CASSHFEEGYEQYF.

The chain carries TRBV6-1 and TRBJ2-3; 10 bases agree with TRBD2. Germline V gene lookup returns CDR1 MNHNS and CDR2 SASEGT. This CDR3 has 14 residues. Trimming cost V 1 base and J 5 bases; bases outside gene matches: 0. CDR3: CASSEGLAGDTQYF. As DNA, the CDR3 is TGTGCCAGCAGTGAAGGACTAGCGGGAGATACGCAGTATTTT.

The chain joins TRBV9 to TRBJ2-3; 7 nucleotides agree with TRBD2. The CDR3 loop spans 15 amino acids. Unmatched junction bases numbered 13, after V lost 6 bases and J lost 6 bases. The germline V gene has CDR1 SGDLS and CDR2 YYNGEE. The DNA of the CDR3 is TGTGCCAGCAACAGAGCGGGGCCCCCTGGGGATACGCAGTATTTT. Protein sequence: CASNRAGPPGDTQYF.

The V and J genes are TRBV28 and TRBJ2-4; 10 bases are a match to TRBD2. Germline V gene lookup returns CDR1 MDHEN and CDR2 SYDVKM. V shed 6 bases and J 2 bases; nucleotides not matched to a gene: 13. CDR3 length: 18 amino acids. The CDR3 nucleotides are TGTGCCAGCAGCCCTCGGACTAGCGGAGCGCAAACCAAAAACATTCAGTACTTC. Translated, it gives CASSPRTSGAQTKNIQYF.

The CDR3 nucleotides read TGTGCCAGCTCCCAGGGACAGCAAGAGACCCAGTACTTC. Protein sequence: CASSQGQQETQYF. The rearrangement uses TRBV18 and TRBJ2-5; TRBD1 aligns across 7 bases. The junction had 3 bases not matched to a gene; V was cut back by 6 bases and J by 2 bases. CDR3 length: 13 amino acids. CDR1 is KGHSH, CDR2 LQKENI, per germline.

V and J are TRBV30 and TRBJ1-2; the D gene is possibly TRBD1 (6 bases). The V gene lost 1 base and the J gene lost 3 bases, with 12 bases spanning the gap. Germline assignment: CDR1 GTSNPN and CDR2 SVGIG (reference sequence). The CDR3 contains 14 residues. The CDR3 loop is CAWSAQGADYGYTF. CDR3 nucleotide sequence: TGTGCCTGGAGTGCACAGGGTGCGGACTATGGCTACACCTTC.

This chain joins TRBV6-1 and TRBJ1-2; 9 bases agree with TRBD1. V was clipped by 4 bases and J by 0 bases; unmatched bases: 9. The germline CDR1 and CDR2 sequences are MNHNS and SASEGT. This CDR3 is 17 amino acids long. CDR3 region: CASSALTGGSANYGYTF. CDR3 DNA sequence: TGTGCCAGCAGTGCGTTGACAGGGGGGTCGGCTAACTATGGCTACACCTTC.

The chain carries TRBV6-1 and TRBJ1-6; TRBD1 matches 8 bases. The V segment lost 8 bases and the J segment 5 bases; nucleotides outside the gene matches: 5. CDR3 length: 14 amino acids. Germline values: CDR1 MNHNS, CDR2 SASEGT. CDR3 DNA: TGTGCCAGCGGCTGGGACAGGAATAATTCACCCCTCCACTTT. Translated: CASGWDRNNSPLHF.

A few counts support this clone. The rearrangement links TRBV9 to TRBJ1-1, with TRBD1 matching over 10 bases. There are 16 residues in the CDR3. Germline V gives CDR1 SGDLS, CDR2 YYNGEE. V shed 0 bases and J 3 bases; nucleotides not matched to a gene: 5. DNA for the CDR3: TGTGCCAGCAGCGTAGGAGACAGGGGGCGCGACACTGAAGCTTTCTTT. Encoded protein: CASSVGDRGRDTEAFF.

The gene calls are TRBV27 and TRBJ1-2; weak D call: TRBD1 (6 bases). The CDR3 is made up of 12 amino acids. Germline V gene data show CDR1 as MNHEY and CDR2 as SMNVEV (reference sequence). V lost 8 bases and J 5 bases, leaving 12 bases between the germline ends. For the CDR3, the DNA is TGTGCCAGCCGTAAACAGGGTTATGGCTACACCTTC. It translates to CASRKQGYGYTF.

V gene TRBV6-5 combines with J gene TRBJ1-1; 9 bases match TRBD1. The CDR3 covers 14 residues. With V trimmed by 5 bases and J by 10 bases, 11 bases remained unmatched. Germline V CDR1 and CDR2: MNHEY, SVGAGI. CDR3 loop: CASSKDRGDVGAFF. The CDR3 nucleotides are TGTGCCAGCAGTAAGGACAGGGGAGATGTAGGAGCTTTCTTT.

This clone was detected a few times. J is TRBJ2-1 and V is TRBV4-2; 9 bases align to TRBD2. J was trimmed by 9 bases and V by 0 bases; bases with no gene match: 6. The V gene's germline CDR1 is LGHNA and CDR2 YNFKEQ. This CDR3 has 15 residues. The CDR3 DNA follows: TGTGCCAGCAGCCAAGAGGCGGGGGGGCCCGGTGAGCAGTTCTTC. As protein: CASSQEAGGPGEQFF.

The CDR3 bases are TGTGCCAGCAGCGTAGGGCCCGGGGGGAGGGCAACTAATGAAAAACTGTTTTTT. Amino acid sequence: CASSVGPGGRATNEKLFF. The J gene is TRBJ1-4, the V gene TRBV9; possible D gene TRBD1, 5 bases. V gave up 0 bases and J gave up 0 bases, with 15 bases separating them. CDR1 and CDR2 from the germline V gene are SGDLS and YYNGEE. The CDR3 has 18 amino acids.

The chain uses TRBV29-1 and TRBJ1-1; D gene unclear. The ends were cut back, 3 bases at V and 1 base at J, with 15 bases in the middle. The germline CDR1 and CDR2 sequences are SQVTM and ANQGSEA. CDR3 size: 15 residues. CDR3 residues: CSVEFTYAKNTEAFF. CDR3 in DNA: TGCAGCGTTGAGTTTACCTACGCTAAGAACACTGAAGCTTTCTTT.

This clone was seen a handful of times. This sequence joins TRBV5-1 and TRBJ1-4, with 8 positions matching TRBD1. Looked up from germline, CDR1 is SGHRS and CDR2 is YFSETQ. The CDR3 spans 15 residues. V shed 0 bases and J 4 bases; nucleotides not matched to a gene: 2. CDR3 sequence: CASSLAGGDNEKLFF. CDR3 nucleotides: TGCGCCAGCAGCTTGGCAGGGGGCGATAATGAAAAACTGTTTTTT.

This sequence joins TRBV10-3 and TRBJ1-4; D is undetermined. Trimming removed 3 bases at V and 7 bases at J, with 6 bases between. The CDR3 runs 12 residues. CDR1 and CDR2 (germline): ENHRY, SYGVKD. CDR3: CAISEAGEKLFF. DNA of the CDR3: TGTGCCATCAGTGAAGCTGGTGAAAAACTGTTTTTT.

This clone was detected only a few times. V usage is TRBV14 and J usage is TRBJ1-2; the match to TRBD1 covers 8 bases. Germline CDR1 SGHDN, CDR2 FVKESK. V dropped 3 bases and J dropped 7; count of bases not matched to a gene: 7. The CDR3 has 14 residues. The CDR3 region has the DNA TGTGCCAGCAGCCACATGGACAGGGAGGGTGGCTACACCTTC. Translating gives CASSHMDREGGYTF.

This clone was picked up one time. V is TRBV6-5 and J is TRBJ2-7, with 7 bases fitting TRBD1. V was clipped by 4 bases and J by 1 base; unmatched bases: 4. The CDR3 is made up of 14 amino acids. Germline lookup yields CDR1 MNHEY and CDR2 SVGAGI. This chain's CDR3 is CASSSRDRSYEQYF. As DNA, the CDR3 is TGTGCCAGCAGTTCCAGGGACAGATCCTACGAGCAGTACTTC.

The chain recombines TRBV5-8 with TRBJ2-3; 11 bases fit TRBD2. Looked up from germline, CDR1 is SGHTS and CDR2 is YDEGEE. The length of the CDR3 is 14 residues. V lost 6 bases and J lost 5; bases outside the gene matches: 5. The CDR3 bases are TGTGCCAGCACCTTCGGGACTAGCGGAGATACGCAGTATTTT. Translation: CASTFGTSGDTQYF. Full variable domain (outside the CDR3, taken from reference TRBV5-8 and TRBJ2-3): EAGVTQSPTHLIKTRGQQATLRCSPISGHTSVYWYQQALGLGLQFLLWYDEGEERNRGNFPPRFSGRQFPNYSSELNVNALELEDSALYLCASTFGTSGDTQYFGPGTRLTVL.

The V call is TRBV10-3, the J call TRBJ2-7, with TRBD2 as a possible D gene (5 bases). Germline CDR1 reads ENHRY; CDR2 reads SYGVKD. CDR3 length equals 14 residues. V lost 3 bases to trimming and J lost 2 bases, with 11 bases between them. The CDR3 region has the DNA TGTGCCATCAGTGATCAGCCGGGAACCTACGAGCAGTACTTC. Translation gives CAISDQPGTYEQYF.

The chain combines TRBV6-6 with TRBJ2-1; TRBD1 matches at 7 bases. This CDR3 contains 16 residues. Germline V CDR1 and CDR2: MNHNY, SVGAGI (reference sequence). Unmatched junction bases numbered 8, after V lost 0 bases and J lost 6 bases. The CDR3 DNA reads TGTGCCAGCAGTTACTCGCGACAGGGATATTCCAATGAGCAGTTCTTC. The encoded protein is CASSYSRQGYSNEQFF.